These T cell receptor beta chains were read from a single sample in a study of blood T cell repertoires in COVID-19. Profiling relied on immunoSEQ multiplex PCR, and the TCRdb table lists in-frame clones only, not all of them. The table shows 30,000 to 40,000 clones, with 85% occurring only once. Sequenced: peripheral blood. The source of these receptors is a human donor in a cohort sampled during active COVID-19. The CDR3 runs from the conserved cysteine through the conserved F or W. A D gene is named only where the DNA matches it firmly. Not all rows give a size; the values are once, few, many and, for expanded clones, a class.

j_call d_call v_call clone_size cdr3_aa cdr3_nt
TRBJ2-7 - TRBV3-1/TRBV3-2 - CASSSWPVEQYF TGTGCCAGCAGCTCCTGGCCCGTCGAGCAGTACTTC
TRBJ2-7 - TRBV3-1/TRBV3-2 - CASSQDQTVQYF TGTGCCAGCAGCCAAGATCAAACAGTGCAGTACTTC
TRBJ1-2 TRBD1 TRBV2 - CASRPGTANYGYTF TGTGCCAGCAGGCCCGGGACAGCCAACTATGGCTACACCTTC
TRBJ2-5 - TRBV4-1 - CASSQISSGTQYF TGCGCCAGCAGCCAAATCTCATCGGGGACCCAGTACTTC
TRBJ2-7 TRBD2 TRBV7-6 - CASSRRSGMVYEQYF TGTGCCAGCAGCCGGCGAAGCGGGATGGTCTACGAGCAGTACTTC
TRBJ2-7 TRBD2 TRBV3-1/TRBV3-2 once CASTEQRGRSYEQYF TGTGCCAGCACCGAACAGCGGGGTAGGTCCTACGAGCAGTACTTC
TRBJ2-7 TRBD1 TRBV25-1 few CASSMDRGAYEQYF TGTGCCAGCAGCATGGACAGGGGGGCCTACGAGCAGTACTTC
TRBJ2-7 TRBD1 TRBV27 - CASRRTGGAEQYF TGTGCCAGCAGGCGGACAGGGGGCGCCGAGCAGTACTTC
TRBJ1-5 - TRBV5-8 - CASSWSGGRHSNQPQHF TGTGCCAGCAGCTGGAGCGGGGGGAGACATAGCAATCAGCCCCAGCATTTT
TRBJ1-2 - TRBV19 - CASSMTGYNYGYTF TGTGCCAGTAGTATGACAGGCTATAACTATGGCTACACCTTC
TRBJ2-7 - TRBV7-9 - CASSSDFYEQYF TGTGCCAGCAGTTCCGACTTCTACGAGCAGTACTTC
TRBJ1-3 - TRBV4-3 - CASSQEGGYGNTIYF TGCGCCAGCAGCCAAGAGGGGGGTTATGGAAACACCATATATTTT
TRBJ2-1 TRBD2 TRBV6-5 - CASSYSLAGGEQFF TGTGCCAGCAGTTACTCGCTAGCGGGAGGTGAGCAGTTCTTC
TRBJ2-1 TRBD2 TRBV19 - CASSGRLAGDEQFF TGTGCCAGTAGTGGCCGGCTAGCGGGCGATGAGCAGTTCTTC
TRBJ1-6 - TRBV12-3/TRBV12-4 - CASMEGPKAPLHF TGTGCCAGCATGGAGGGGCCAAAGGCACCCCTCCACTTT
TRBJ2-7 TRBD1 TRBV7-6 - CASSELGGAYEQYF TGTGCCAGCAGCGAATTAGGGGGCGCCTACGAGCAGTACTTC
TRBJ1-1 - TRBV7-2 - CASSLAVGGVEAFF TGTGCCAGCAGCTTAGCAGTAGGGGGGGTCGAAGCTTTCTTT
TRBJ1-4 TRBD1 TRBV9 - CASSVFGTENEKLFF TGTGCCAGCAGCGTATTCGGGACAGAGAATGAAAAACTGTTTTTT
TRBJ2-5 - TRBV10-3 - CAIKRLARETQYF TGTGCCATCAAAAGGCTAGCGAGAGAGACCCAGTACTTC
TRBJ1-2 - TRBV27 - CATSDSSYTF TGTGCCACCTCGGACAGTAGCTACACCTTC
TRBJ1-1 TRBD1 TRBV15 - CATSEQGAGEAFF TGTGCCACCAGCGAACAGGGGGCGGGTGAAGCTTTCTTT
TRBJ2-7 TRBD2 TRBV11-2 - CASSQGLAGNEQYF TGTGCCAGCAGCCAGGGACTAGCGGGAAACGAGCAGTACTTC
TRBJ1-1 - TRBV18 - CATESGAATEAFF TGTGCCACCGAATCTGGGGCGGCAACTGAAGCTTTCTTT
TRBJ1-2 TRBD1 TRBV29-1 - CSVDRTGGTRYGYTF TGCAGCGTTGACCGGACAGGCGGCACCCGATATGGCTACACCTTC
TRBJ1-1 - TRBV7-8 - CASSQGVGSVTEAFF TGTGCCAGCAGCCAAGGGGTGGGTTCCGTCACTGAAGCTTTCTTT
TRBJ2-1 TRBD2 TRBV5-1 - CASKAGGGYNEQFF TGCGCCTCCAAAGCGGGAGGGGGGTACAATGAGCAGTTCTTC
TRBJ2-7 TRBD1 TRBV15 - CATSRGGQPSYEQYF TGTGCCACCAGCAGAGGGGGACAGCCTTCCTACGAGCAGTACTTC
TRBJ1-4 - TRBV7-9 - CASTGGREKLFF TGTGCCAGCACTGGAGGGCGTGAAAAACTGTTTTTT
TRBJ2-1 - TRBV6-2/TRBV6-3 - CASSYSENNEQFF TGTGCCAGCAGTTACTCTGAGAACAATGAGCAGTTCTTC
TRBJ1-1 - TRBV5-1 - CASSPDGRSNTEAFF TGCGCCAGCAGCCCCGATGGGAGGTCTAACACTGAAGCTTTCTTT
TRBJ2-7 - TRBV18 - CASSPSPGTSYEQYF TGTGCCAGCTCACCCTCCCCTGGCACGTCATACGAGCAGTACTTC
TRBJ1-2 - TRBV5-1 - CASSNSKGYTF TGCGCCAGCAGCAACTCTAAAGGCTACACCTTC
TRBJ2-7 TRBD1 TRBV6-5 - CASSIRDRGPYEQYF TGTGCCAGCAGTATTAGGGACAGGGGTCCCTACGAGCAGTACTTC
TRBJ2-3 - TRBV6-2/TRBV6-3 - CASSYTGYTDTQYF TGTGCCAGCAGTTATACAGGTTACACAGATACGCAGTATTTT
TRBJ2-7 TRBD2 TRBV3-1/TRBV3-2 - CASSQDLTSGSENEQYF TGTGCCAGCAGCCAAGATCTGACTAGCGGGAGCGAAAACGAGCAGTACTTC
TRBJ1-2 TRBD1 TRBV6-5 - CASSQPGQGYGYTF TGTGCCAGCAGTCAGCCGGGACAGGGGTATGGCTACACCTTC
TRBJ1-1 - TRBV7-9 - CASSLAPGNTEAFF TGTGCCAGCAGCTTAGCGCCGGGAAACACTGAAGCTTTCTTT
TRBJ1-1 TRBD1 TRBV3-1/TRBV3-2 - CASSRGQREAFF TGTGCCAGCAGCAGGGGACAGCGTGAAGCTTTCTTT
TRBJ1-1 - TRBV28 - CASSLFPGSTGNTEAFF TGTGCCAGCAGTTTATTCCCCGGATCCACAGGTAACACTGAAGCTTTCTTT
TRBJ1-1 TRBD1 TRBV4-1 few CASSQVDMGFTGGNTEAFF TGCGCCAGCAGCCAAGTGGATATGGGATTTACAGGGGGCAACACTGAAGCTTTCTTT
TRBJ1-6 - TRBV6-5 - CASLGGTNSPLHF TGTGCCAGCCTGGGCGGGACTAATTCACCCCTCCACTTT
TRBJ2-1 - TRBV7-3 - CASSLPLGAGNEQFF TGTGCCAGCAGCCTCCCGTTGGGGGCTGGCAATGAGCAGTTCTTC
TRBJ2-2 - TRBV5-4 - CASSLVQGTGELFF TGTGCCAGCAGCTTGGTACAGGGTACCGGGGAGCTGTTTTTT
TRBJ1-1 - TRBV18 - CASSPNRKITEAFF TGTGCCAGCTCACCAAACAGGAAAATCACTGAAGCTTTCTTT
TRBJ2-6 - TRBV3-1/TRBV3-2 - CASSQENLLVGGPELSGANVLTF TGTGCCAGCAGCCAAGAAAATCTTTTAGTGGGTGGGCCAGAACTGTCTGGGGCCAACGTCCTGACTTTC
TRBJ1-5 TRBD1 TRBV7-2 - CASSNFQGARNQPQHF TGTGCCAGCAGCAACTTTCAGGGGGCCCGCAATCAGCCCCAGCATTTT
TRBJ1-2 TRBD1 TRBV12-3/TRBV12-4 - CASSPGQSYGYTF TGTGCCAGCAGTCCGGGACAGTCCTATGGCTACACCTTC
TRBJ1-1 TRBD1 TRBV2 - CASSPLTGGRSEAFF TGTGCCAGCAGTCCCCTGACAGGGGGTCGATCTGAAGCTTTCTTT
TRBJ2-5 TRBD2 TRBV19 - CASSILAGVQETQYF TGTGCCAGTAGTATACTAGCGGGGGTGCAAGAGACCCAGTACTTC